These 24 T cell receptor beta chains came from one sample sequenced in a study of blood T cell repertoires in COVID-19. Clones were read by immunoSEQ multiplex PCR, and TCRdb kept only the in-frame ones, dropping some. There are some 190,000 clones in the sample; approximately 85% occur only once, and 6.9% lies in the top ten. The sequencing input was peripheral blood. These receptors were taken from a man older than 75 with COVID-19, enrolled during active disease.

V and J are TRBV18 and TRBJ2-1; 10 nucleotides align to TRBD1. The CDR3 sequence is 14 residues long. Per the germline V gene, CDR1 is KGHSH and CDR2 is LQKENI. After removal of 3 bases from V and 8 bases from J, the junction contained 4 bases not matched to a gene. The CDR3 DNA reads TGTGCCAGCTCACCTGGGGACAGGGGATATGAGCAGTTCTTC. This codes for CASSPGDRGYEQFF.

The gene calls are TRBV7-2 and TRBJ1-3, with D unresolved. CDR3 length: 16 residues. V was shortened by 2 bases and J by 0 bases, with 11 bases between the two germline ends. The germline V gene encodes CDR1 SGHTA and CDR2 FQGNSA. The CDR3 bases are TGTGCCAGCAGCTTACAGCGGGTCCTCTCTGGAAACACCATATATTTT. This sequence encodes CASSLQRVLSGNTIYF.

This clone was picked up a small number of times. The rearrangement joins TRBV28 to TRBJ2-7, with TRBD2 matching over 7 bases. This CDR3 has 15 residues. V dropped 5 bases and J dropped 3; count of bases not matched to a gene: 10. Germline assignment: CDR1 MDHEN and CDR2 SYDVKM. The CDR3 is CASSPPGTNFYEQYF. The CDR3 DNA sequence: TGTGCCAGCAGTCCTCCCGGGACTAACTTCTACGAGCAGTACTTC.

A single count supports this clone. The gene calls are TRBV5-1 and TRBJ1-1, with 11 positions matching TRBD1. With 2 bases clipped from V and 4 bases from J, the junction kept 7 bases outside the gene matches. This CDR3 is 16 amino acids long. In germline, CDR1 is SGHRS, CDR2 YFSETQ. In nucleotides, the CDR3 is TGCGCCAGCAGCTTCGGGACAGGGGGTAGAGTCACTGAAGCTTTCTTT. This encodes CASSFGTGGRVTEAFF.

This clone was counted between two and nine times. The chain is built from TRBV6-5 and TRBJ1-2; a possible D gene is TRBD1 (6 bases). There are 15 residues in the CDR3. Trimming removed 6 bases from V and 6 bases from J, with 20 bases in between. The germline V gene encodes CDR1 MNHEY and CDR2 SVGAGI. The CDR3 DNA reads TGTGCCAGCAGCCGCCCCCGGGCTGGGGGCCATGGCTACACCTTC. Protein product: CASSRPRAGGHGYTF.

Written as DNA, the CDR3 is TGTGCCAGCAGCCGCGATTTATACACAGATACGCAGTATTTT. This encodes CASSRDLYTDTQYF. The V gene is TRBV14, the J gene TRBJ2-3; D remains unclear. This CDR3 is 14 amino acids long. Germline CDR1 and CDR2: SGHDN and FVKESK. Trimming pared 4 bases from V and 2 bases from J, leaving 10 bases between.

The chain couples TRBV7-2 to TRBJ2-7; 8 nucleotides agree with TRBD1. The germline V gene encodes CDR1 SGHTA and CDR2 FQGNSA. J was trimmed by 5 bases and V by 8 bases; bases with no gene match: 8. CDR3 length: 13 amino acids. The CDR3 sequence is CASETGARDEQYF. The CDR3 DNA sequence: TGTGCCAGCGAGACAGGGGCCCGGGACGAGCAGTACTTC. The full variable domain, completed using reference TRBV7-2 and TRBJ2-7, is GAGVSQSPSNKVTEKGKDVELRCDPISGHTALYWYRQSLGQGLEFLIYFQGNSAPDKSGLPSDRFSAERTGGSVSTLTIQRTQQEDSAVYLCASETGARDEQYFGPGTRLTVT.

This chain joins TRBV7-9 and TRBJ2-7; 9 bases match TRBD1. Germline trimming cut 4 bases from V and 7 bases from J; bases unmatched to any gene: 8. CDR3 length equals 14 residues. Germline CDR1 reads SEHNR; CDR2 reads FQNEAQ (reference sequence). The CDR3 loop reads CASSSGTGFGEQYF. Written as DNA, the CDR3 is TGTGCCAGCAGCTCCGGGACAGGGTTTGGAGAGCAGTACTTC.

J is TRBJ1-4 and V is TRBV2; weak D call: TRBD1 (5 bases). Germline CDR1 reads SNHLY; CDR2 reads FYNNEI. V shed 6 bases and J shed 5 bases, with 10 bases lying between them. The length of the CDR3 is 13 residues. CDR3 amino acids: CASRQGLNEKLFF. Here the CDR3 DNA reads TGTGCCAGCAGGCAGGGACTGAATGAAAAACTGTTTTTT.

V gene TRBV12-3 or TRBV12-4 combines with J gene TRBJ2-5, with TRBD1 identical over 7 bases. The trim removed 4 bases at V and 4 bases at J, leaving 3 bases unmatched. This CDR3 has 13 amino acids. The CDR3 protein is CASSYRGRETQYF. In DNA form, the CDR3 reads TGTGCCAGCAGTTACAGGGGCAGAGAGACCCAGTACTTC.

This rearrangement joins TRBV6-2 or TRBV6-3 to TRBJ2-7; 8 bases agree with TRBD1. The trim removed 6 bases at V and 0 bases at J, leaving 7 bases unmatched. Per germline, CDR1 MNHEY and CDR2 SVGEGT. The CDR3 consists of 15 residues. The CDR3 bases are TGTGCCAGCAGCCCCCTCGGGACAGGCTCCTACGAGCAGTACTTC. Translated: CASSPLGTGSYEQYF.

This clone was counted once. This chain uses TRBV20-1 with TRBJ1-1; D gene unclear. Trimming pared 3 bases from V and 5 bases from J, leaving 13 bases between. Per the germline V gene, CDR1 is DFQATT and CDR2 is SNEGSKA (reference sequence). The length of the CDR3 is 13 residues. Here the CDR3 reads CSASVGRGTEAFF. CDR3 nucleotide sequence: TGCAGTGCTAGTGTGGGTCGCGGGACTGAAGCTTTCTTT.

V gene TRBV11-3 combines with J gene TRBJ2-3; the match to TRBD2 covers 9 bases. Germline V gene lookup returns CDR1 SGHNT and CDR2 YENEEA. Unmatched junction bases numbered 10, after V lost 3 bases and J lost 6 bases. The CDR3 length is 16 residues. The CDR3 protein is CASSFGSGGPPDTQYF. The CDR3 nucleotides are TGTGCCAGCAGCTTCGGGAGCGGGGGGCCCCCCGATACGCAGTATTTT.

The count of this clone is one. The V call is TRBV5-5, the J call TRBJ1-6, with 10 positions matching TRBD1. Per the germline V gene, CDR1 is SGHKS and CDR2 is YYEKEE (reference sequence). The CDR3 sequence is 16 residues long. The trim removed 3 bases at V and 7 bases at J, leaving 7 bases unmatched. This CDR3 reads CASSSVTGGSNSPLHF. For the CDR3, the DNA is TGTGCCAGCAGCTCGGTGACAGGGGGCTCGAATTCACCCCTCCACTTT.

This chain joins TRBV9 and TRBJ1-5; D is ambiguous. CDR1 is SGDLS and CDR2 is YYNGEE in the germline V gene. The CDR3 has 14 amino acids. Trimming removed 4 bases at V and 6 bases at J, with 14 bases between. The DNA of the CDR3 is TGTGCCAGCAGCTTACAGTCGACTACTCAGCCCCAGCATTTT. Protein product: CASSLQSTTQPQHF.

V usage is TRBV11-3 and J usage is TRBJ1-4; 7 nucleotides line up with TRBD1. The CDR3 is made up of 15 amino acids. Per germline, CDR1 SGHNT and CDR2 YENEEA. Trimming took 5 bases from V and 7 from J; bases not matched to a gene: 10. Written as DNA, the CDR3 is TGTGCCAGCAGCGCCAGACAGGGCGGACGTGAAAAACTGTTTTTT. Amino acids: CASSARQGGREKLFF. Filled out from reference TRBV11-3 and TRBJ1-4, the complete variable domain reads EAGVVQSPRYKIIEKKQPVAFWCNPISGHNTLYWYLQNLGQGPELLIRYENEEAVDDSQLPKDRFSAERLKGVDSTLKIQPAELGDSAVYLCASSARQGGREKLFFGSGTQLSVL.

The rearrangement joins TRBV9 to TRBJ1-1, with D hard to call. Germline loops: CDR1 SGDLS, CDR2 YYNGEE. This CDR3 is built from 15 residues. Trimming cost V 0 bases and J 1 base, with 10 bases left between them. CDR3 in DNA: TGTGCCAGCAGCGTAGTGGGCTTGCCGAACACTGAAGCTTTCTTT. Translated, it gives CASSVVGLPNTEAFF.

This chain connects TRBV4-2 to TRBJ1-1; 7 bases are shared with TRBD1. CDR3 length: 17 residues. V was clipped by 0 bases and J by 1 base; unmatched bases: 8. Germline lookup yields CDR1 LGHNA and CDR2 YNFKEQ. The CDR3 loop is CASSQDGTAGQNTEAFF. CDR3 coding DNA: TGTGCCAGCAGCCAAGATGGGACAGCGGGCCAGAACACTGAAGCTTTCTTT.

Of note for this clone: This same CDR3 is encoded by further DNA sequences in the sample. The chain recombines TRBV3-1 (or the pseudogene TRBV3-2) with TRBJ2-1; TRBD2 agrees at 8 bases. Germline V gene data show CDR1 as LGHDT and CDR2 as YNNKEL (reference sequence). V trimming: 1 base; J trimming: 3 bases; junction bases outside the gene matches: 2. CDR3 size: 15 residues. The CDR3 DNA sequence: TGTGCCAGCAGCCAAGTTGCGGGGGGCTACAATGAGCAGTTCTTC. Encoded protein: CASSQVAGGYNEQFF.

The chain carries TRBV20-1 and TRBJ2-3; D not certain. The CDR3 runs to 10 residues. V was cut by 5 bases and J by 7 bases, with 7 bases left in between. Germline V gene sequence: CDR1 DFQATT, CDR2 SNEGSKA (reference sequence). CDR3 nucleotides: TGCAGTGCTTTAGAGAATACGCAGTATTTT. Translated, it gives CSALENTQYF.

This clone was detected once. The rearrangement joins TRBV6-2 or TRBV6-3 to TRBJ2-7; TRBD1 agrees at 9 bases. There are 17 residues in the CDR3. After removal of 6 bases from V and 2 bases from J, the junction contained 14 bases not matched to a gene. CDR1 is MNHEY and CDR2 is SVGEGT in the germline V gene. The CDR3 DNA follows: TGTGCCAGCAGCCCTGCCCTCTCCGGACAGGGGACCTACGAGCAGTACTTC. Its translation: CASSPALSGQGTYEQYF.

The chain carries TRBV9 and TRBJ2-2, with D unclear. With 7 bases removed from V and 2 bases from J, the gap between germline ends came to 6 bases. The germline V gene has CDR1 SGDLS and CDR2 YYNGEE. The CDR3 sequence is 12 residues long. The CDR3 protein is CASGINTGELFF. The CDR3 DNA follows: TGTGCCAGCGGCATAAACACCGGGGAGCTGTTTTTT.

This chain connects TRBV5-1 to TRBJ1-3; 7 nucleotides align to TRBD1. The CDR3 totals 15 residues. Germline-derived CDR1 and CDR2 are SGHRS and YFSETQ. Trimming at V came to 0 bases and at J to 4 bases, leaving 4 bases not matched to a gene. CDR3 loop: CASSLAGGGGNTIYF. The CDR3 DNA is TGCGCCAGCAGCTTGGCAGGGGGTGGAGGAAACACCATATATTTT.

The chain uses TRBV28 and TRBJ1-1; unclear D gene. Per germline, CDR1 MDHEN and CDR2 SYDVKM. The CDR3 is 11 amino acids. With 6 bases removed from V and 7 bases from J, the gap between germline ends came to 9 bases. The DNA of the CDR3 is TGTGCCAGCAGCTTAACGGGTGAAGCTTTCTTT. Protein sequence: CASSLTGEAFF.